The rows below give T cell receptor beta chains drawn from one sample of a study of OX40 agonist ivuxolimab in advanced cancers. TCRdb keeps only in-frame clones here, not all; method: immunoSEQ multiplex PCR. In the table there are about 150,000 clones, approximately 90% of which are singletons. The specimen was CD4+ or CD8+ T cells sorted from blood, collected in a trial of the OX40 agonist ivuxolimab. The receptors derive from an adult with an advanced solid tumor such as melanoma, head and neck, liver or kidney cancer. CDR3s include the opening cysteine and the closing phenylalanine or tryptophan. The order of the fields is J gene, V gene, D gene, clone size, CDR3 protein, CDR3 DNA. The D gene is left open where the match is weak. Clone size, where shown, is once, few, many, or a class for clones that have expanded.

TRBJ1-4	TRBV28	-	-	CASSFNQGSNEKLFF	TGTGCCAGCAGTTTCAACCAGGGCAGTAATGAAAAACTGTTTTTT
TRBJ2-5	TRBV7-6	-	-	CASSPSGETQYF	TGTGCCAGCAGCCCCTCGGGGGAGACCCAGTACTTC
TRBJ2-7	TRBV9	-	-	CASAAGNGHEQYF	TGTGCCAGCGCGGCCGGGAATGGCCACGAGCAGTACTTC
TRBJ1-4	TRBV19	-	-	CASKARDGWEGEKLFF	TGTGCCAGTAAAGCCAGGGACGGCTGGGAAGGCGAAAAACTGTTTTTT
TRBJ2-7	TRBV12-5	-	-	CASGSSLEQYF	TGTGCTAGTGGTTCCTCTCTCGAGCAGTACTTC
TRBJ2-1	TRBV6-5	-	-	CASSLTTVTEQFF	TGTGCCAGCAGTTTAACGACAGTAACTGAGCAGTTCTTC
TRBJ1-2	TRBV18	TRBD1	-	CASSPGQGSYGYTF	TGTGCCAGCTCACCCGGACAGGGAAGCTATGGCTACACCTTC
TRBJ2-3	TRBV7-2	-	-	CAITVGAADTQYF	TGTGCCATCACCGTTGGGGCCGCAGATACGCAGTATTTT
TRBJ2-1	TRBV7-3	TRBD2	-	CASSRRTSGRRNEQFF	TGTGCCAGCAGCCGAAGGACTAGCGGGAGGAGGAATGAGCAGTTCTTC
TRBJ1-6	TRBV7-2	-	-	CASSLSSSYNSPLHF	TGTGCCAGCAGCTTATCCAGCTCCTATAATTCACCCCTCCACTTT
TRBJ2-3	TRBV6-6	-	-	CASSIAADTQYF	TGTGCCAGCTCCATAGCAGCAGATACGCAGTATTTT
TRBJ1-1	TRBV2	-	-	CASSESTEAFF	TGTGCCAGCAGTGAATCTACTGAAGCTTTCTTT
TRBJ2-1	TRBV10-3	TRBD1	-	CAISLTALGTVYNEQFF	TGTGCCATCAGCCTAACCGCATTAGGGACAGTCTACAATGAGCAGTTCTTC
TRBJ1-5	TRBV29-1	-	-	CSVAIDYSNQPQHF	TGCAGCGTTGCAATAGACTATAGCAATCAGCCCCAGCATTTT
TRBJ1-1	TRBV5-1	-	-	CASSTGDGNTEAFF	TGCGCCAGCAGCACCGGGGACGGCAACACTGAAGCTTTCTTT
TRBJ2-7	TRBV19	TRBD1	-	CASSPRTGGSYEQYF	TGTGCCAGTAGTCCTCGGACAGGGGGATCCTACGAGCAGTACTTC
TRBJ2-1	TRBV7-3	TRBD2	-	CASSPGGGTSGTGNEQFF	TGTGCCAGCAGCCCCGGTGGGGGGACTAGCGGGACGGGGAATGAGCAGTTCTTC
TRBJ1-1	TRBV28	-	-	CASSFGTPNTEAFF	TGTGCCAGCAGTTTCGGGACGCCGAACACTGAAGCTTTCTTT
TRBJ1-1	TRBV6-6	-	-	CASSYSSSGQNPEAFF	TGTGCCAGCAGTTACTCGAGTTCCGGACAGAACCCTGAAGCTTTCTTT
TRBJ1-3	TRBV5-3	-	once	CARSFPPPGISGNTIYF	TGTGCCAGAAGCTTCCCCCCCCCAGGGATCTCTGGAAACACCATATATTTT
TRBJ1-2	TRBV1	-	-	CTSSQNPEYGYTF	TGCACCAGCAGCCAGAACCCAGAGTATGGCTACACCTTC
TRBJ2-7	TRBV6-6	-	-	CASRDQVPGIEQYF	TGTGCCAGCCGGGACCAGGTGCCCGGGATCGAGCAGTACTTC
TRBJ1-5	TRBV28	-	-	CASREDQGSNQPQHF	TGTGCCAGCAGGGAGGATCAGGGGAGCAATCAGCCCCAGCATTTT
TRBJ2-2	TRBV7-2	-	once	CASSLGTVTGELFF	TGTGCCAGCAGCTTAGGAACGGTCACCGGGGAGCTGTTTTTT
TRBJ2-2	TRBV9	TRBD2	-	CASSEGVGLAGVTGELFF	TGTGCCAGCAGCGAGGGAGTGGGACTAGCGGGAGTCACCGGGGAGCTGTTTTTT
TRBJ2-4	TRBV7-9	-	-	CASSQTPSGFTNIQYF	TGTGCCAGCAGCCAAACCCCGTCGGGGTTTACAAACATTCAGTACTTC
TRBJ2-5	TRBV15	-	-	CATSRVLAGSWWETQYF	TGTGCCACCAGCAGAGTACTGGCAGGAAGTTGGTGGGAGACCCAGTACTTC
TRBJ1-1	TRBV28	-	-	CASSLGGGTEAFF	TGTGCCAGCAGTTTAGGAGGGGGCACTGAAGCTTTCTTT
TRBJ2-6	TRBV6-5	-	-	CASSLRTLSGANVLTF	TGTGCCAGCAGTTTACGCACCCTCTCTGGGGCCAACGTCCTGACTTTC
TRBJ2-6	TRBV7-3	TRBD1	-	CASSLVGTGSGANVLTF	TGTGCCAGCAGCTTAGTAGGGACAGGCTCTGGGGCCAACGTCCTGACTTTC
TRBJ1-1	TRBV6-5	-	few	CASRLQAPTEAFF	TGTGCCAGCAGGCTACAGGCACCCACTGAAGCTTTCTTT
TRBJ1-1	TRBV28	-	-	CASSPGQGSTEAFF	TGTGCCAGCAGTCCCGGGCAGGGGAGCACTGAAGCTTTCTTT
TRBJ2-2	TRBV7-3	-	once	CASRSTETGELFF	TGTGCCAGCAGGTCTACAGAGACCGGGGAGCTGTTTTTT
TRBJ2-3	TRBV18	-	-	CASSPAGTDTQYF	TGTGCCAGCTCACCGGCTGGCACAGATACGCAGTATTTT
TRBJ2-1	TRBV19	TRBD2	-	CASSIDGSRLAGGHLGVF	TGTGCCAGTAGTATAGATGGCTCGAGACTAGCGGGAGGACACCTCGGGGTCTTC
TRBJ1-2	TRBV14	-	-	CASGQGQYGYTF	TGTGCCAGCGGCCAAGGACAGTATGGCTACACCTTC
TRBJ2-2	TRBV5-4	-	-	CASSFVVTGELFF	TGTGCCAGCAGCTTTGTTGTGACCGGGGAGCTGTTTTTT
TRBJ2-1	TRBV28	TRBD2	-	CASSLGLAGDMFF	TGTGCCAGCAGTTTAGGGCTAGCGGGAGATATGTTCTTC
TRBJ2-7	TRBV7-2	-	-	CASSPSPYEQYF	TGTGCCAGCAGCCCGAGTCCCTACGAGCAGTACTTC
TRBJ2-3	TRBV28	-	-	CASSFFRDLTDTQYF	TGTGCCAGCAGTTTCTTCCGGGACCTCACAGATACGCAGTATTTT
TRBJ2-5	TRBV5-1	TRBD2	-	CASTAGTKGTQYF	TGCGCCAGCACCGCCGGGACTAAGGGGACCCAGTACTTC
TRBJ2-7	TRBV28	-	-	CASSAGKTDLYEQYF	TGTGCCAGCAGTGCAGGGAAAACCGACCTCTACGAGCAGTACTTC
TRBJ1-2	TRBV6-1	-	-	CAILSHTGLLGYTF	TGTGCCATCCTATCCCACACAGGGCTTCTCGGCTACACCTTC
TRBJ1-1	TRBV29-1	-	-	CSGNGNTEAFF	TGCAGCGGAAACGGGAACACTGAAGCTTTCTTT
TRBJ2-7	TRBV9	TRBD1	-	CASSVGTGASYEQYF	TGTGCCAGCAGCGTTGGGACAGGGGCCTCCTACGAGCAGTACTTC
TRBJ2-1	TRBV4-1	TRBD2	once	CASSQESVASGDYNEQFF	TGCGCCAGCAGCCAAGAGTCCGTTGCTAGCGGGGACTACAATGAGCAGTTCTTC
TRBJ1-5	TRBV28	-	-	CASIKGGAGQPQHF	TGTGCCAGCATCAAAGGGGGGGCTGGACAGCCCCAGCATTTT
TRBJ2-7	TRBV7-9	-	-	CASSLARTSSYEQYF	TGTGCCAGCAGCTTAGCCAGGACATCATCCTACGAGCAGTACTTC
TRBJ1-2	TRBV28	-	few	CASRTSVSPGGYTF	TGTGCCAGCAGGACTTCGGTGTCACCTGGAGGCTACACCTTC
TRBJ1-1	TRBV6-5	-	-	CASSPGGREAFF	TGTGCCAGCAGCCCCGGGGGACGTGAAGCTTTCTTT